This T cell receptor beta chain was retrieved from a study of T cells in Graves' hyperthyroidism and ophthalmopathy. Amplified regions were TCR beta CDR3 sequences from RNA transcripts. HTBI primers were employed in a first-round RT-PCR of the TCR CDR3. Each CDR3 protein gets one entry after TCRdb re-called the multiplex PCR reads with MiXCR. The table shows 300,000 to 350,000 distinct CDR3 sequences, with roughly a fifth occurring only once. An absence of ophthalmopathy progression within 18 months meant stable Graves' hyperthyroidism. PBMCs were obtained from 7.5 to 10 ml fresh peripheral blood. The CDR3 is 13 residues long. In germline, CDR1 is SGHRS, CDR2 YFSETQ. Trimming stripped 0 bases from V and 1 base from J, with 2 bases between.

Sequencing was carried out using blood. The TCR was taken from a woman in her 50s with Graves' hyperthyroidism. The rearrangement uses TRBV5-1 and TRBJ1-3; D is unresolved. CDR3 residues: CASSLESGNTIYF. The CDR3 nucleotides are TGCGCCAGCAGCTTGGAGTCTGGAAACACCATATATTTT.